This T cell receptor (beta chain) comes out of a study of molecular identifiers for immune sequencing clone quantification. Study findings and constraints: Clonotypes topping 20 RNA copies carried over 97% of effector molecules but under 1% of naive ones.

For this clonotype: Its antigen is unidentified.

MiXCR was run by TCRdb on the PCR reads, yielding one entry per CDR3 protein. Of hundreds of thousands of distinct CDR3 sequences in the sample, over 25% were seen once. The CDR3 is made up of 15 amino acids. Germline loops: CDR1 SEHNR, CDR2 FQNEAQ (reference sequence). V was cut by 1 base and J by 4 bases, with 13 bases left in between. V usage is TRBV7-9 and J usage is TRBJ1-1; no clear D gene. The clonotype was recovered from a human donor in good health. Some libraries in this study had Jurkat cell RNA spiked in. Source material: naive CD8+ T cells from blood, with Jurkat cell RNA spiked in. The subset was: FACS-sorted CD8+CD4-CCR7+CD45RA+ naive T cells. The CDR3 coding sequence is TGTGCCAGCAGCTTAGGGTTCGATTTTTCCACTGAAGCTTTCTTT. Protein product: CASSLGFDFSTEAFF. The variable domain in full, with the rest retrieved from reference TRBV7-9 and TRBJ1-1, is DTGVSQNPRHKITKRGQNVTFRCDPISEHNRLYWYRQTLGQGPEFLTYFQNEAQLEKSRLLSDRFSAERPKGSFSTLEIQRTEQGDSAMYLCASSLGFDFSTEAFFGQGTRLTVV.